This entry describes one TCR beta chain. Its matching antigen is unknown. TCRdb reprocessed the reads with MiXCR, giving one entry per CDR3 protein. The sample has about 570,000 distinct CDR3 sequences; roughly 43% are singletons. This sample stems from a study of T cell repertoires in cytomegalovirus infection. This CDR3 is built from 12 residues. Trimming took 3 bases from V and 4 from J, leaving 6 bases between them. The germline V gene has CDR1 SGHAT and CDR2 FQNNGV. The receptor was isolated from a human donor in good health (CMV status not recorded). Some clones in this sample may be carry-over from other donors' samples. The material sequenced was cultured PBMCs, taken from culture after CMV antigen stimulation. This chain joins TRBV11-2 and TRBJ1-1; D not resolved. The CDR3 spells CASSFQFTEAFF. The DNA for the CDR3 is TGTGCCAGCAGCTTTCAATTCACTGAAGCTTTCTTT.